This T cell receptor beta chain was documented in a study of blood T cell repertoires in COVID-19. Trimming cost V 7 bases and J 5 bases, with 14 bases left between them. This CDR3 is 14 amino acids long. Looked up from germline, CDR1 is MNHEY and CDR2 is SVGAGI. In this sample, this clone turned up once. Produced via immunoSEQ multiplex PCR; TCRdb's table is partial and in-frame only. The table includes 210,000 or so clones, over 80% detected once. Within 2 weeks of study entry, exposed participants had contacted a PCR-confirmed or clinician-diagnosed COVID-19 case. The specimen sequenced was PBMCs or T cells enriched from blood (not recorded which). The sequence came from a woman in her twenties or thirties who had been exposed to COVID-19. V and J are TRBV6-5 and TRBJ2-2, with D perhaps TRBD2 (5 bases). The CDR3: CASNSGPGTGELFF. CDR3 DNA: TGTGCCAGCAACAGTGGACCGGGGACCGGGGAGCTGTTTTTT.